The 4 T cell receptor beta chains below were found in one sample sequenced in a study of T cells in Graves' hyperthyroidism and ophthalmopathy. Researchers amplified the TCR beta CDR3 regions from RNA transcripts. With the HTBI primer set, the TCR CDR3 went through a first round of RT-PCR. TCRdb recomputed calls from the multiplex PCR reads with MiXCR, one row per CDR3 protein. The data hold about 400,000 distinct CDR3 sequences, with approximately 14% observed a single time. The sequenced sample was blood. The receptors originated from a woman aged 18-30 years with Graves' hyperthyroidism.

The V call is TRBV12-3 or TRBV12-4, the J call TRBJ1-5; D is uncertain. V was trimmed by 6 bases and J by 2 bases, leaving 20 bases between them. The CDR3 length is 17 residues. CDR3 sequence: CASSLDVRGEGNQPQHF. The CDR3 coding sequence is TGTGCCAGCAGCCTTGACGTTCGGGGAGAGGGCAATCAGCCCCAGCATTTT.

This chain's CDR3 is CASSRSTGGILDYGYTF. The CDR3 nucleotides are TGCGCCAGCAGCCGTTCGACAGGGGGCATTTTGGACTATGGCTACACCTTC. The chain combines TRBV5-1 with TRBJ1-2; 10 bases are a match to TRBD1. J gave up 3 bases and V 4 bases, and 12 bases lay outside the gene matches. The CDR3 loop spans 17 amino acids. CDR1 SGHRS and CDR2 YFSETQ come from the germline V gene.

The chain combines TRBV24-1 with TRBJ1-2; a weak D match, TRBD1 (6 bases). V was clipped by 4 bases and J by 6 bases, with 14 bases between them. The CDR3 runs 14 residues. Germline CDR1 KGHDR, CDR2 SFDVKD. CDR3 region: CATSDPDRTHGYTF. CDR3 nucleotides: TGTGCCACCAGTGACCCTGACAGGACGCATGGCTACACCTTC.

This clonotype showed up many times. This chain uses TRBV10-3 with TRBJ2-1, with 14 bases lining up with TRBD2. After removal of 1 base from V and 3 bases from J, the junction contained 17 bases not matched to a gene. This CDR3 region has 22 residues. Germline CDR1 and CDR2: ENHRY and SYGVKD. Here the CDR3 reads CAISEFLKGLAGEPELYNEQFF. The CDR3 DNA reads as TGTGCCATCAGTGAGTTCCTGAAGGGACTAGCGGGGGAACCCGAACTCTACAATGAGCAGTTCTTC.